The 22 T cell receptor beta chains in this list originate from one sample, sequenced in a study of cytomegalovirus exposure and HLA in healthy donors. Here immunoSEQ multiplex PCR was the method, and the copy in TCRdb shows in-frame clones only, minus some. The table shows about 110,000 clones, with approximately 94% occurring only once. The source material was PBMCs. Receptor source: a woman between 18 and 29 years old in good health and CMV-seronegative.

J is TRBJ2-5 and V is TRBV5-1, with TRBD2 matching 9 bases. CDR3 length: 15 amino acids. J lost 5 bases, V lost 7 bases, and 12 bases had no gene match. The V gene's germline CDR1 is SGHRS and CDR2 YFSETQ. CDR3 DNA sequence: TGCGCCAGCGAACGGGGACTAGCTCCGGCTGAGACCCAGTACTTC. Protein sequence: CASERGLAPAETQYF.

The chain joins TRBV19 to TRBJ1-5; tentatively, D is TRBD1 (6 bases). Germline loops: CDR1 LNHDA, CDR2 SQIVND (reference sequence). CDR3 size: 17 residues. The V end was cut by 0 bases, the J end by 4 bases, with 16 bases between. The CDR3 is CASSIDSGGGVNQPQHF. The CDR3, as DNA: TGTGCCAGTAGTATAGATTCGGGAGGGGGAGTGAATCAGCCCCAGCATTTT. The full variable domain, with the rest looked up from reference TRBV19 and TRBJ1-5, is DGGITQSPKYLFRKEGQNVTLSCEQNLNHDAMYWYRQDPGQGLRLIYYSQIVNDFQKGDIAEGYSVSREKKESFPLTVTSAQKNPTAFYLCASSIDSGGGVNQPQHFGDGTRLSIL.

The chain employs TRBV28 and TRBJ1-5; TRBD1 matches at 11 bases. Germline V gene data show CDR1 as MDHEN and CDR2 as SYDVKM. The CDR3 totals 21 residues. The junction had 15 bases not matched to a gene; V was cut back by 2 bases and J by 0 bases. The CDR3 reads CASSLGGLGTGGLGSNQPQHF. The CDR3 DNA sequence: TGTGCCAGCAGTTTAGGCGGTTTGGGGACAGGGGGGCTCGGTAGCAATCAGCCCCAGCATTTT.

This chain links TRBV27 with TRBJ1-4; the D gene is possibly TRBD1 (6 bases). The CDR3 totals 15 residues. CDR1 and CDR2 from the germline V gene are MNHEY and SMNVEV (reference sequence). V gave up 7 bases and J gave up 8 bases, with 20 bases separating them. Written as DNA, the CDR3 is TGTGCCAGCACCCCCCGGGGAGGGACAAACGAAAAACTGTTTTTT. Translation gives CASTPRGGTNEKLFF.

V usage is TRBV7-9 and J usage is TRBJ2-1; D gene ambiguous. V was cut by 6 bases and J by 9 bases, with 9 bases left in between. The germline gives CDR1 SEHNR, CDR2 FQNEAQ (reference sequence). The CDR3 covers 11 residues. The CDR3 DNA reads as TGTGCCAGCAGTGTCGCCGGTGAGCAGTTCTTC. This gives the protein CASSVAGEQFF.

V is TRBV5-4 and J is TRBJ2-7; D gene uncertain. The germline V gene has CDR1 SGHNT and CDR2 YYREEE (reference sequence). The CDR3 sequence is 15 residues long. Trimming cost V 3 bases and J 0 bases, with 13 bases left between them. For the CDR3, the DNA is TGTGCCAGCAGCTATGAGGCGGTGAGCTCCTACGAGCAGTACTTC. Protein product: CASSYEAVSSYEQYF. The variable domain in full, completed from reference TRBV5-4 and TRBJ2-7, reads ETGVTQSPTHLIKTRGQQVTLRCSSQSGHNTVSWYQQALGQGPQFIFQYYREEENGRGNFPPRFSGLQFPNYSSELNVNALELDDSALYLCASSYEAVSSYEQYFGPGTRLTVT.

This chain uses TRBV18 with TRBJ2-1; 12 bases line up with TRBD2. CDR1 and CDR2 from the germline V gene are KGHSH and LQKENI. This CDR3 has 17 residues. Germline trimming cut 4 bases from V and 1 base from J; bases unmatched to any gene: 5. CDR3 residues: CASSLRTSGASYNEQFF. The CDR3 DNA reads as TGTGCCAGCTCACTTAGGACTAGCGGGGCTTCCTACAATGAGCAGTTCTTC.

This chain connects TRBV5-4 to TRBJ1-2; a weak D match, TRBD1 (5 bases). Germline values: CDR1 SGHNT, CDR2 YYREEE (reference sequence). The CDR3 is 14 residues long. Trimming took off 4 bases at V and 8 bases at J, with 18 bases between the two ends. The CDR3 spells CASSGGEVRYGYTF. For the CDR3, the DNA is TGTGCCAGCAGCGGGGGGGAGGTGAGGTACGGCTACACCTTC.

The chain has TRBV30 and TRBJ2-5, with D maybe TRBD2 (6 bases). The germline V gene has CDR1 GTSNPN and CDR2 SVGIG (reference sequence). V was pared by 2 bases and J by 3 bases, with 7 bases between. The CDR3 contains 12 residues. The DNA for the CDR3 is TGTGCCTGGAGTCCGGGGGAAGAGACCCAGTACTTC. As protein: CAWSPGEETQYF.

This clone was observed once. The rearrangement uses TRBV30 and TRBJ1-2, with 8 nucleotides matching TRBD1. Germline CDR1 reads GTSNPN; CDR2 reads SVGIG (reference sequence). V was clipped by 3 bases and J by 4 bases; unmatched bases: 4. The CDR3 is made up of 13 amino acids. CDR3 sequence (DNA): TGTGCCTGGAGGGGAGACAGGGGCTATGGCTACACCTTC. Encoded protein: CAWRGDRGYGYTF.

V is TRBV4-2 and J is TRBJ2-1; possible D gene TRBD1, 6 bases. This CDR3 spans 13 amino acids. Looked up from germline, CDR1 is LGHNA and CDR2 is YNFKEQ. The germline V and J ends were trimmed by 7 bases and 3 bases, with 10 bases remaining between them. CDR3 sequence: CASTGHLYNEQFF. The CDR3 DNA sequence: TGTGCCAGCACGGGACACCTCTACAATGAGCAGTTCTTC.

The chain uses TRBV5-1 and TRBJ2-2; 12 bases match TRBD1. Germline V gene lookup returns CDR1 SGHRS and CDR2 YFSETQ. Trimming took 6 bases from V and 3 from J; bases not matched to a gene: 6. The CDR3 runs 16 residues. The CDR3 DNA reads TGCGCCAGCACCGGGACAGGGGGCGCCTACACCGGGGAGCTGTTTTTT. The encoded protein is CASTGTGGAYTGELFF.

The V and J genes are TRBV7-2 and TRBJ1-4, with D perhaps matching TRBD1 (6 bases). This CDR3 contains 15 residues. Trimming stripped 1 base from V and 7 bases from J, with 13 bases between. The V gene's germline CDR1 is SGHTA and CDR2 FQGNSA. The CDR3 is CASSLVRGGGEKLFF. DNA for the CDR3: TGTGCCAGCAGCTTAGTGCGGGGAGGGGGTGAAAAACTGTTTTTT.

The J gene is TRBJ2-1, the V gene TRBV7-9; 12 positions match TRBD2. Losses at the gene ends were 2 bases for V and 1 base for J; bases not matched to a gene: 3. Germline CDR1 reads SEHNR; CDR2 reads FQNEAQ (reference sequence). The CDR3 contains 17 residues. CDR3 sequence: CASSLLAGGISYNEQFF. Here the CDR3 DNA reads TGTGCCAGCAGCTTACTAGCGGGGGGGATTTCCTACAATGAGCAGTTCTTC.

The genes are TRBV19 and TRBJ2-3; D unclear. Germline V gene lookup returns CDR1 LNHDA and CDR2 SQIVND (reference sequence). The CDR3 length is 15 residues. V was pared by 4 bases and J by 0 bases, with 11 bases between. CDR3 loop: CASSRGTPSTDTQYF. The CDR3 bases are TGTGCCAGTAGTAGAGGTACCCCTAGCACAGATACGCAGTATTTT.

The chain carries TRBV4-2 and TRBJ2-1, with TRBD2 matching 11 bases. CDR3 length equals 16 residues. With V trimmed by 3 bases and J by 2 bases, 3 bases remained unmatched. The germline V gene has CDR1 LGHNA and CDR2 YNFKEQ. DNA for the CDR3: TGTGCCAGCAGCCAGAGTAGCGGGGGGGCCTACAATGAGCAGTTCTTC. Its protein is CASSQSSGGAYNEQFF.

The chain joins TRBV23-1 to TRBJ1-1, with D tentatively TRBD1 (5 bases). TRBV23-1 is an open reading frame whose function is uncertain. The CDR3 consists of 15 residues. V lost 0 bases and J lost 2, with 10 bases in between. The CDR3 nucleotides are TGCGCCAGCAGTCAATCGCGGGGGAAAAACACTGAAGCTTTCTTT. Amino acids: CASSQSRGKNTEAFF.

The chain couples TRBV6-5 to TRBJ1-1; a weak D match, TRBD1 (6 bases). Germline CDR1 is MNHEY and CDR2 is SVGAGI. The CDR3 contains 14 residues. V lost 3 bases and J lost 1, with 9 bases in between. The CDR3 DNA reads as TGTGCCAGCAGTTATCGGACAGAGAACACTGAAGCTTTCTTT. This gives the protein CASSYRTENTEAFF.

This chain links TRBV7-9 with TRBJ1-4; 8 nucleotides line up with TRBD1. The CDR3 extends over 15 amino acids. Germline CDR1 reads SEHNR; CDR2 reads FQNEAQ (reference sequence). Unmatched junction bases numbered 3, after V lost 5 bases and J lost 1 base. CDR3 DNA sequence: TGTGCCAGCAGCCCTGGACAGGGAACTAATGAAAAACTGTTTTTT. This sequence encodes CASSPGQGTNEKLFF. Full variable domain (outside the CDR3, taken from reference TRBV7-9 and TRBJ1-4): DTGVSQNPRHKITKRGQNVTFRCDPISEHNRLYWYRQTLGQGPEFLTYFQNEAQLEKSRLLSDRFSAERPKGSFSTLEIQRTEQGDSAMYLCASSPGQGTNEKLFFGSGTQLSVL.

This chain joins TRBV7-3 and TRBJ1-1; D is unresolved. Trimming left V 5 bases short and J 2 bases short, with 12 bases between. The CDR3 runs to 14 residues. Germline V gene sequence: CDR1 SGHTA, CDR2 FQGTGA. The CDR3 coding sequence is TGTGCCAGCAGCCCCGAGTTCTCCAACACTGAAGCTTTCTTT. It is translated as CASSPEFSNTEAFF.

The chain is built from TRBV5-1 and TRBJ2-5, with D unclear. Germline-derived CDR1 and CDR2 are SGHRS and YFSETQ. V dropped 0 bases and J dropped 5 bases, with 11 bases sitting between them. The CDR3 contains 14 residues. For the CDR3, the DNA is TGCGCCAGCAGCTTGGCCGAGATCCGGGAGACCCAGTACTTC. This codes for CASSLAEIRETQYF.

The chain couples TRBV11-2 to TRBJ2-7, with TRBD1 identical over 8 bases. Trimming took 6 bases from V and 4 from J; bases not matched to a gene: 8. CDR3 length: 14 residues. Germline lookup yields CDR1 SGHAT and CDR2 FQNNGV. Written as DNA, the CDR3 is TGTGCCAGCAGAAGGGGACAGGCCTTTTACGAGCAGTACTTC. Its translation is CASRRGQAFYEQYF. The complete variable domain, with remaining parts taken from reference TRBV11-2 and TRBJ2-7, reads EAGVAQSPRYKIIEKRQSVAFWCNPISGHATLYWYQQILGQGPKLLIQFQNNGVVDDSQLPKDRFSAERLKGVDSTLKIQPAKLEDSAVYLCASRRGQAFYEQYFGPGTRLTVT.